The entry that follows covers one T cell receptor (beta chain) sequence. What it binds is not known. A read error may be the cause here, since a much bigger clone is one base away. cDNA libraries for TCR beta contained unique molecular identifiers. TCRdb used MiXCR to reprocess the PCR reads, holding one entry per CDR3 protein. The sample yields approximately 180,000 distinct CDR3 sequences, about 32% seen once. The V segment lost 4 bases and the J segment 7 bases; nucleotides outside the gene matches: 20. The germline V gene encodes CDR1 ENHRY and CDR2 SYGVKD. CDR3 size: 19 residues. The sample belongs to a study of post-analysis software for immune sequencing data. Study-level points and caveats: Controls had lower frequencies than patients of about 5 TRBV segments, which included TRBV5-6, TRBV5-1 and TRBV20-1.

The clonotype comes from a girl aged 5-17 years with multiple sclerosis. The chain couples TRBV10-3 to TRBJ2-7, with TRBD2 matching over 12 bases. The sequenced sample was blood. CDR3 region: CAISGTLAGGTEAYNEQYF. The CDR3 nucleotides read TGTGCCATCAGTGGGACGCTAGCGGGAGGGACCGAGGCCTACAATGAGCAGTACTTC.